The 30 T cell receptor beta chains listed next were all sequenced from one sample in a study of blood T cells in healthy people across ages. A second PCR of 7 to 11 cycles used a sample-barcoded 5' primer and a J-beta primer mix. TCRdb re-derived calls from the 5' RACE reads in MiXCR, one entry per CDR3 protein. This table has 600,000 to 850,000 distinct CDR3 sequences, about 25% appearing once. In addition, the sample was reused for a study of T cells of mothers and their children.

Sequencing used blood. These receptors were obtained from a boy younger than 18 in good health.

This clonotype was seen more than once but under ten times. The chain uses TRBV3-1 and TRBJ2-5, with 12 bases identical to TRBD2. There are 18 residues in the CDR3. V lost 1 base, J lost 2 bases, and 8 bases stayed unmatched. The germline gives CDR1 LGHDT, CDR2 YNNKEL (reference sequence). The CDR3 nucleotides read TGTGCCAGCAGCCAAGTTCTAGCGGGAGGGTTGGGGCAAGAGACCCAGTACTTC. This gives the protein CASSQVLAGGLGQETQYF.

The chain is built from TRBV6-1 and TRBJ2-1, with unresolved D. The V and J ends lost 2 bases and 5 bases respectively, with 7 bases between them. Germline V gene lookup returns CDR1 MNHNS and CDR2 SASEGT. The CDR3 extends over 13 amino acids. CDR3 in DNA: TGTGCCAGCAGTGAACTATTGCACAATGAGCAGTTCTTC. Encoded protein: CASSELLHNEQFF.

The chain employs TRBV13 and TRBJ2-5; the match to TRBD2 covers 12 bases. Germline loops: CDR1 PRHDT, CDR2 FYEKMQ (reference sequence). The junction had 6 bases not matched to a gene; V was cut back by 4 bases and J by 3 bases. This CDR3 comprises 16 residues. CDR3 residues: CASSYRLAGVEETQYF. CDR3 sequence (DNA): TGTGCCAGCAGCTACCGACTAGCGGGAGTGGAAGAGACCCAGTACTTC. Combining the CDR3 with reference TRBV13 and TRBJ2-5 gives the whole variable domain AAGVIQSPRHLIKEKRETATLKCYPIPRHDTVYWYQQGPGQDPQFLISFYEKMQSDKGSIPDRFSAQQFSDYHSELNMSSLELGDSALYFCASSYRLAGVEETQYFGPGTRLLVL.

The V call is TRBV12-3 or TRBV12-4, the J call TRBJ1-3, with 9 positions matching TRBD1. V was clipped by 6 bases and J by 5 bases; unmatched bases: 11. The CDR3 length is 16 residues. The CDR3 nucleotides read TGTGCCAGCAGCCCCCGGGGACAGGGTATTAGAAACACCATATATTTT. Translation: CASSPRGQGIRNTIYF.

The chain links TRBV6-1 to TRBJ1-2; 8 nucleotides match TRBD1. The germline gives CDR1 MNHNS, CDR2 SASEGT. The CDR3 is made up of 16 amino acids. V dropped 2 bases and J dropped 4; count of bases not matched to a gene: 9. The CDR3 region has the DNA TGTGCCAGCAGTGAATGGGGACAGGAACCAGGCTATGGCTACACCTTC. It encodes CASSEWGQEPGYGYTF.

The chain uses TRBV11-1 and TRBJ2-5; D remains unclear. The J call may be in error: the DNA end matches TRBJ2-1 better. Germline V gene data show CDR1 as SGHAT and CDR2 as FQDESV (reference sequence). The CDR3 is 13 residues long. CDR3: CASSFDHDNEQFF. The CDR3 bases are TGTGCCAGCAGCTTTGACCATGACAATGAGCAGTTCTTC.

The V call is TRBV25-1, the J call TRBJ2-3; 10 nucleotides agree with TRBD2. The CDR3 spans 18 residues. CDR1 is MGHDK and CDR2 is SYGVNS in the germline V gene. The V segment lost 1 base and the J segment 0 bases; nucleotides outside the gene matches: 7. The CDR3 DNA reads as TGTGCCAGCAGTGAATCGAGCGGGAGGGTGGGTAGCACAGATACGCAGTATTTT. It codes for CASSESSGRVGSTDTQYF.

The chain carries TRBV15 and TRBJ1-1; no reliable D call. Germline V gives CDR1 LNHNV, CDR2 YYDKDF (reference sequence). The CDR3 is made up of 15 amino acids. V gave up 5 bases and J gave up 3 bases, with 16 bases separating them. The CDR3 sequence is CATSDSGLGYTEAFF. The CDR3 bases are TGTGCCACCAGCGATTCAGGATTGGGGTACACTGAAGCTTTCTTT.

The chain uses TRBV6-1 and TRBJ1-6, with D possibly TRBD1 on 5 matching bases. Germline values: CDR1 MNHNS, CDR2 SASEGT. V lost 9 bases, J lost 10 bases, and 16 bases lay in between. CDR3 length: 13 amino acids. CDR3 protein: CASFRDPESPLHF. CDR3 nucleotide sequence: TGTGCCAGTTTCCGGGACCCTGAGTCACCCCTCCACTTT.

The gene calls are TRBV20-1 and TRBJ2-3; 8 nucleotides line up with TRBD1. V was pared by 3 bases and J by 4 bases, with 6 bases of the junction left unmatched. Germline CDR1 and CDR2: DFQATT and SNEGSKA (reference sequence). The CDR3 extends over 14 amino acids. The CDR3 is CSASGQGWSDTQYF. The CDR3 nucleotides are TGCAGTGCTAGCGGACAGGGTTGGTCAGATACGCAGTATTTT.

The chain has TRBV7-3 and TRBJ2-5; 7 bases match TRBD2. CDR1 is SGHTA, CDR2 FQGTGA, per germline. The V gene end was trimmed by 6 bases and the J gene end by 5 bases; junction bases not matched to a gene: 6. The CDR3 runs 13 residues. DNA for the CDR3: TGTGCCAGCAGGCCGCACGGGGGGGAGACCCAGTACTTC. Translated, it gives CASRPHGGETQYF.

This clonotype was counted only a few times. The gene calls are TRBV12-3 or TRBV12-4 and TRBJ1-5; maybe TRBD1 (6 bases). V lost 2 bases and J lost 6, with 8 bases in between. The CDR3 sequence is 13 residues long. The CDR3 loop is CASSLTGSQPQHF. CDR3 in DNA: TGTGCCAGCAGTTTAACAGGGAGTCAGCCCCAGCATTTT.

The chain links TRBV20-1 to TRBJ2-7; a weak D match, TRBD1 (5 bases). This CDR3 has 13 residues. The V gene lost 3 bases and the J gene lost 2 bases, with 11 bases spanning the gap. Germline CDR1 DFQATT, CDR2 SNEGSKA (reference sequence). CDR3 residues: CSASKGEAYEQYF. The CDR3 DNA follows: TGCAGTGCTAGTAAAGGGGAAGCCTACGAGCAGTACTTC.

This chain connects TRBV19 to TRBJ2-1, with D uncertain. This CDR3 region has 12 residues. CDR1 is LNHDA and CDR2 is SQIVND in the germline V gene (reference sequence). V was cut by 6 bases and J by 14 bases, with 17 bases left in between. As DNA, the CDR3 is TGTGCCAGTAGAAGTCCCATAATGGTTAAGTTCTTC. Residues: CASRSPIMVKFF. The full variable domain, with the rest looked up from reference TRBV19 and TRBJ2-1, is DGGITQSPKYLFRKEGQNVTLSCEQNLNHDAMYWYRQDPGQGLRLIYYSQIVNDFQKGDIAEGYSVSREKKESFPLTVTSAQKNPTAFYLCASRSPIMVKFFGPGTRLTVL.

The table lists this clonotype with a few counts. The CDR3 loop is CASSLSQQAGFHEQYF. The DNA for the CDR3 is TGTGCCAGCAGTTTATCCCAGCAGGCCGGATTCCACGAGCAGTACTTC. The genes are TRBV28 and TRBJ2-7, with D unclear. Germline V CDR1 and CDR2: MDHEN, SYDVKM. With 1 base removed from V and 5 bases from J, the gap between germline ends came to 18 bases. The CDR3 is made up of 16 amino acids. The whole variable domain, filled in from reference TRBV28 and TRBJ2-7, reads DVKVTQSSRYLVKRTGEKVFLECVQDMDHENMFWYRQDPGLGLRLIYFSYDVKMKEKGDIPEGYSVSREKKERFSLILESASTNQTSMYLCASSLSQQAGFHEQYFGPGTRLTVT.

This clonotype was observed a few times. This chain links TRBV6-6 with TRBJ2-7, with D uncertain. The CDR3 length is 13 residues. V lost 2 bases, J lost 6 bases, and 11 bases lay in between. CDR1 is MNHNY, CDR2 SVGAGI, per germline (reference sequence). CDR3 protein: CASSYPLSREQYF. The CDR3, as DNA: TGTGCCAGCAGTTACCCCCTTTCCCGCGAGCAGTACTTC.

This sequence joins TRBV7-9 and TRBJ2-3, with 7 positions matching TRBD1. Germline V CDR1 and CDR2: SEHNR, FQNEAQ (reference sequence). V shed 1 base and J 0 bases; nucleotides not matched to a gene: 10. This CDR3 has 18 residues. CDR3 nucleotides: TGTGCCAGCAGCTTAGGGGACAGTTACCTACCGAGCACAGATACGCAGTATTTT. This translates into CASSLGDSYLPSTDTQYF.

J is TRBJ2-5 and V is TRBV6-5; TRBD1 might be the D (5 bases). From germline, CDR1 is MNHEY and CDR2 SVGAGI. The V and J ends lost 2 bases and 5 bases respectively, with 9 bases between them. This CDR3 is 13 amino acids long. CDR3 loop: CASSYKGWETQYF. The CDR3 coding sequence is TGTGCCAGCAGTTACAAGGGGTGGGAGACCCAGTACTTC.

CDR3 nucleotides: TGTGCCAGCAGCCAATGGACAGATAATTCACCCCTCCACTTT. It encodes CASSQWTDNSPLHF. V and J are TRBV3-1 and TRBJ1-6; D might be TRBD1 (6 bases). CDR1 and CDR2 from the germline V gene are LGHDT and YNNKEL (reference sequence). V was trimmed by 2 bases and J by 5 bases, leaving 7 bases between them. CDR3 size: 14 residues. Full variable domain (outside the CDR3, taken from reference TRBV3-1 and TRBJ1-6): DTAVSQTPKYLVTQMGNDKSIKCEQNLGHDTMYWYKQDSKKFLKIMFSYNNKELIINETVPNRFSPKSPDKAHLNLHINSLELGDSAVYFCASSQWTDNSPLHFGNGTRLTVT.

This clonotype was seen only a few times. The CDR3 spells CSVEERTRSRGYTF. CDR3 in DNA: TGCAGCGTTGAAGAGAGGACAAGATCGAGGGGCTACACCTTC. V usage is TRBV29-1 and J usage is TRBJ1-2, with TRBD1 as a possible D gene (5 bases). CDR1 is SQVTM and CDR2 is ANQGSEA in the germline V gene. V lost 0 bases to trimming and J lost 8 bases, with 16 bases between them. The CDR3 sequence is 14 residues long.

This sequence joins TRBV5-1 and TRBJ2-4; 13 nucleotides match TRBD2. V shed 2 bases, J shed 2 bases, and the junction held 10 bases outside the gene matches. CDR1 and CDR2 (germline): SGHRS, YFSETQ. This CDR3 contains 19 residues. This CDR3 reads CASSLNGLAGDVTKNIQYF. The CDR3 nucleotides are TGCGCCAGCAGCTTAAACGGACTAGCGGGAGATGTTACCAAAAACATTCAGTACTTC. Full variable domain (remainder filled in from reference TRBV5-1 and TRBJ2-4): KAGVTQTPRYLIKTRGQQVTLSCSPISGHRSVSWYQQTPGQGLQFLFEYFSETQRNKGNFPGRFSGRQFSNSRSEMNVSTLELGDSALYLCASSLNGLAGDVTKNIQYFGAGTRLSVL.

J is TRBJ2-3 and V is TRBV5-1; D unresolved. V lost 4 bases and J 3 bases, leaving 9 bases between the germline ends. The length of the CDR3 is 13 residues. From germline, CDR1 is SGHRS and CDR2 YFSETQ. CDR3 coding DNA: TGCGCCAGCAGCATGGACCCAACAGATACGCAGTATTTT. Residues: CASSMDPTDTQYF.

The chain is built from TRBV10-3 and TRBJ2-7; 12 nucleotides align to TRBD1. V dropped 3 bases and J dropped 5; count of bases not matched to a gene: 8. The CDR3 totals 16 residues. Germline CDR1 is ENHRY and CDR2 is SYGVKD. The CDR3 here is CAISDSGQGADDEQYF. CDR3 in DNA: TGTGCCATCAGTGATTCGGGACAGGGGGCGGATGACGAGCAGTACTTC.

CDR3 coding DNA: TGTGCCAGCAGTTTTTCGCGGGGTCGAACCTACGAGCAGTACTTC. This sequence encodes CASSFSRGRTYEQYF. V usage is TRBV28 and J usage is TRBJ2-7; a possible D gene is TRBD2 (6 bases). With 3 bases removed from V and 2 bases from J, the gap between germline ends came to 14 bases. The CDR3 has 15 residues. CDR1 is MDHEN and CDR2 is SYDVKM in the germline V gene. Together with reference TRBV28 and TRBJ2-7, the CDR3 gives the full variable domain: DVKVTQSSRYLVKRTGEKVFLECVQDMDHENMFWYRQDPGLGLRLIYFSYDVKMKEKGDIPEGYSVSREKKERFSLILESASTNQTSMYLCASSFSRGRTYEQYFGPGTRLTVT.

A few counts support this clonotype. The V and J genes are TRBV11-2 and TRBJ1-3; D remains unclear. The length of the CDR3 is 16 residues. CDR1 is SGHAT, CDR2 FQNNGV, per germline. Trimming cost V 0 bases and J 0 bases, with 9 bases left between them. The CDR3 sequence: CASSLDGGLSGNTIYF. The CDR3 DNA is TGTGCCAGCAGCTTAGACGGAGGGCTCTCTGGAAACACCATATATTTT.

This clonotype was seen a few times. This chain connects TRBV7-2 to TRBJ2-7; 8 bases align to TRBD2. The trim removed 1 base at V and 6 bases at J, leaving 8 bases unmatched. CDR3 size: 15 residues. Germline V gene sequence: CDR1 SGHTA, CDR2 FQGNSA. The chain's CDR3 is CASSLDPGLESEQYF. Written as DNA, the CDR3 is TGTGCCAGCAGCTTAGACCCGGGACTAGAATCCGAGCAGTACTTC. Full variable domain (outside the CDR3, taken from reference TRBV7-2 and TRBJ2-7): GAGVSQSPSNKVTEKGKDVELRCDPISGHTALYWYRQSLGQGLEFLIYFQGNSAPDKSGLPSDRFSAERTGGSVSTLTIQRTQQEDSAVYLCASSLDPGLESEQYFGPGTRLTVT.

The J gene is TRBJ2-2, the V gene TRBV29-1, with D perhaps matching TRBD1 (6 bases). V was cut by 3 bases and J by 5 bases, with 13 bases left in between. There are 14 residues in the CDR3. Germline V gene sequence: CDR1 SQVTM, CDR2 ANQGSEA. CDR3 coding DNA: TGCAGCGTTGAGAGGCAGGGGTGGACCGGGGAGCTGTTTTTT. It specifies CSVERQGWTGELFF.

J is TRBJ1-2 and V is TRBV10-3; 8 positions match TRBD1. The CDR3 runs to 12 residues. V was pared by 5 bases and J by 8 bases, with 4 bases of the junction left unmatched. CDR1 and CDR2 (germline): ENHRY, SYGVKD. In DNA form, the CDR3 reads TGTGCCATCAGTCTGACAGGGGAGGGCTACACCTTC. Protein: CAISLTGEGYTF.

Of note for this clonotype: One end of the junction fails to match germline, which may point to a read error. The CDR3 sequence: CSERGGNSQEAQYF. In DNA, the CDR3 is TGCAGCGAGAGGGGAGGGAACTCCCAAGAGGCCCAGTACTTC. The rearrangement links TRBV29-1 to TRBJ2-5, with 7 nucleotides matching TRBD2. The CDR3 is 14 amino acids. Germline V lookup: CDR1 SQVTM, CDR2 ANQGSEA.

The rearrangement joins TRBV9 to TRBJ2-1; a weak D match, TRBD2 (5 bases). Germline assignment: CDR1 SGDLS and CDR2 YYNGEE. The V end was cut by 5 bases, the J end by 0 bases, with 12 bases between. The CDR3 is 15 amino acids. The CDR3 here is CASSELGDSYNEQFF. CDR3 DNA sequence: TGTGCCAGCAGTGAACTCGGGGACTCCTACAATGAGCAGTTCTTC. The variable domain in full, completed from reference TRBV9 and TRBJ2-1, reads DSGVTQTPKHLITATGQRVTLRCSPRSGDLSVYWYQQSLDQGLQFLIQYYNGEERAKGNILERFSAQQFPDLHSELNLSSLELGDSALYFCASSELGDSYNEQFFGPGTRLTVL.